Listed below are T cell receptor beta chains from one sample, sequenced in a study of T cell responses to AZD1222 COVID-19 vaccine. Here immunoSEQ multiplex PCR was the method, and the copy in TCRdb shows in-frame clones only, minus some. The sample has 130,000 to 150,000 clones, approximately 89% seen once. Sequenced here: peripheral blood, sampled on day 0 of MenACWY control vaccination. These receptors all stem from an adult in good health. CDR3s include the opening cysteine and the closing phenylalanine or tryptophan. Fields, in order: D gene, J gene, clone size, V gene, CDR3 DNA, CDR3 protein. D genes are given only for firm matches. Part of the rows lack a size; the others show once, few, many or a class for expanded clones.

D gene: TRBD1
J gene: TRBJ2-1
clone size: .
V gene: TRBV4-2
CDR3 DNA: TGTGCCAGCAGCCAAGTAGCAGGGGGCTCCTACAATGAGCAGTTCTTC
CDR3 protein: CASSQVAGGSYNEQFF

D gene: .
J gene: TRBJ1-4
clone size: .
V gene: TRBV25-1
CDR3 DNA: TGTGCCAGCAGTGTACGATATGAAAAACTGTTTTTT
CDR3 protein: CASSVRYEKLFF

D gene: TRBD1
J gene: TRBJ1-1
clone size: .
V gene: TRBV3-1/TRBV3-2
CDR3 DNA: TGTGCCAGCAGCGCCTGGTACAGCACAGGGGGCGGCACTGAAGCTTTCTTT
CDR3 protein: CASSAWYSTGGGTEAFF

D gene: TRBD2
J gene: TRBJ2-6
clone size: .
V gene: TRBV7-9
CDR3 DNA: TGTGCCAGCAGCCAGATGGGAGGGGAGAGCTCTGGGGCCAACGTCCTGACTTTC
CDR3 protein: CASSQMGGESSGANVLTF

D gene: TRBD1
J gene: TRBJ2-1
clone size: .
V gene: TRBV7-2
CDR3 DNA: TGTGCCAGCAGCCTACGAGCTGCTAACCGGGACAGGGTGAACAATGAGCAGTTCTTC
CDR3 protein: CASSLRAANRDRVNNEQFF

D gene: .
J gene: TRBJ1-5
clone size: .
V gene: TRBV4-3
CDR3 DNA: TGCGCCAGCAGCCAAGTCTCCAGCCGTCATAGCAATCAGCCCCAGCATTTT
CDR3 protein: CASSQVSSRHSNQPQHF

D gene: .
J gene: TRBJ2-3
clone size: .
V gene: TRBV14
CDR3 DNA: TGTGCCAGCAGCCGAGACTCGAGGGAGGCAGATACGCAGTATTTT
CDR3 protein: CASSRDSREADTQYF

D gene: TRBD1
J gene: TRBJ1-1
clone size: .
V gene: TRBV27
CDR3 DNA: TGTGCCAGCAGGGGACAGGGTGGTCGATGGACTGAAGCTTTCTTT
CDR3 protein: CASRGQGGRWTEAFF

D gene: .
J gene: TRBJ2-1
clone size: .
V gene: TRBV6-2/TRBV6-3
CDR3 DNA: TGTGCCAGCAGTCACGGAGGGGGGGCGGTTGAGCAGTTCTTC
CDR3 protein: CASSHGGGAVEQFF

D gene: TRBD1
J gene: TRBJ1-1
clone size: .
V gene: TRBV18
CDR3 DNA: TGTGCCAGCTCCCTTGGACAGGGTTTGAACACTGAAGCTTTCTTT
CDR3 protein: CASSLGQGLNTEAFF

D gene: TRBD1
J gene: TRBJ1-5
clone size: .
V gene: TRBV18
CDR3 DNA: TGTGCCAGCTCATCGACAGGGGCTCTGGCCCAGCATTTT
CDR3 protein: CASSSTGALAQHF

D gene: TRBD1
J gene: TRBJ1-2
clone size: .
V gene: TRBV28
CDR3 DNA: TGTGCCAGCAGTCGGACAGGGGTTAGCTATGGCTACACCTTC
CDR3 protein: CASSRTGVSYGYTF

D gene: .
J gene: TRBJ1-1
clone size: .
V gene: TRBV7-2
CDR3 DNA: TGTGCCAGCAGCTTAGGCCCCCAGCGAAAAGCTTTCTTT
CDR3 protein: CASSLGPQRKAFF

D gene: .
J gene: TRBJ1-2
clone size: .
V gene: TRBV6-5
CDR3 DNA: TGTGCCAGCAGTTACTCAGGCAGGGTGACTAACTATGGCTACACCTTC
CDR3 protein: CASSYSGRVTNYGYTF

D gene: .
J gene: TRBJ2-3
clone size: .
V gene: TRBV6-5
CDR3 DNA: TGTGCCAGCAGCCAATCCCCGGGAGATACGCAGTATTTT
CDR3 protein: CASSQSPGDTQYF

D gene: .
J gene: TRBJ1-1
clone size: .
V gene: TRBV5-1
CDR3 DNA: TGCGCCAGCAGCCCCTTTCCAGGGGCCACTAGTGGGACTGAAGCTTTCTTT
CDR3 protein: CASSPFPGATSGTEAFF

D gene: TRBD2
J gene: TRBJ2-1
clone size: .
V gene: TRBV7-9
CDR3 DNA: TGTGCCAGCAGCTTAGGACTAGCGGGAGAGGATGAGCAGTTCTTC
CDR3 protein: CASSLGLAGEDEQFF

D gene: TRBD2
J gene: TRBJ2-7
clone size: .
V gene: TRBV7-2
CDR3 DNA: TGTGCCAGCAGCCCGGGGCTAGCGGGGGCCTACGAGCAGTACTTC
CDR3 protein: CASSPGLAGAYEQYF

D gene: TRBD2
J gene: TRBJ2-5
clone size: .
V gene: TRBV5-1
CDR3 DNA: TGCGCCAGCAGGCTAGCGGGGATTACGGGGGAGACCCAGTACTTC
CDR3 protein: CASRLAGITGETQYF

D gene: .
J gene: TRBJ1-1
clone size: .
V gene: TRBV3-1/TRBV3-2
CDR3 DNA: TGTGCCAGCAGTGGGGGCACTGAAGCTTTCTTT
CDR3 protein: CASSGGTEAFF

D gene: TRBD1
J gene: TRBJ1-1
clone size: .
V gene: TRBV28
CDR3 DNA: TGTGCCAGCAGCTCGACAGGGGAGAACACTGAAGCTTTCTTT
CDR3 protein: CASSSTGENTEAFF

D gene: TRBD2
J gene: TRBJ2-2
clone size: .
V gene: TRBV7-3
CDR3 DNA: TGTGCCAGCAGCTTTTCCGGGGGGGACACCGGGGAGCTGTTTTTT
CDR3 protein: CASSFSGGDTGELFF

D gene: .
J gene: TRBJ1-6
clone size: .
V gene: TRBV7-2
CDR3 DNA: TGTGCCAGCAGCACCCAAAATAATTCACCCCTCCACTTT
CDR3 protein: CASSTQNNSPLHF

D gene: TRBD1
J gene: TRBJ1-2
clone size: .
V gene: TRBV4-2
CDR3 DNA: TGTGCCAGCAGCCAAGGGTTTTCGACAGGGGGCGGTTATGGCTACACCTTC
CDR3 protein: CASSQGFSTGGGYGYTF

D gene: TRBD2
J gene: TRBJ2-2
clone size: .
V gene: TRBV7-2
CDR3 DNA: TGTGCCAGCAGCTTAGGGACTAGCGGAGGCTCGTTGTTTTTT
CDR3 protein: CASSLGTSGGSLFF

D gene: .
J gene: TRBJ2-7
clone size: few
V gene: TRBV28
CDR3 DNA: TGTGCCAGCAGTTTATCGGCGGCCAGCTCCTACGAGCAGTACTTC
CDR3 protein: CASSLSAASSYEQYF

D gene: .
J gene: TRBJ2-1
clone size: .
V gene: TRBV14
CDR3 DNA: TGTGCCAGCAGCGAAAGGAGGGCCCTCGGGAAAGGATCCTACAATGAGCAGTTCTTC
CDR3 protein: CASSERRALGKGSYNEQFF

D gene: .
J gene: TRBJ2-1
clone size: .
V gene: TRBV5-1
CDR3 DNA: TGCGCCAGCAGCTTGGTCGGCGCTTCGGAGTTCTTC
CDR3 protein: CASSLVGASEFF

D gene: .
J gene: TRBJ2-1
clone size: .
V gene: TRBV7-9
CDR3 DNA: TGTGCCAGCAGCCATGGTCTCTCCTACAATGAGCAGTTCTTC
CDR3 protein: CASSHGLSYNEQFF

D gene: TRBD1
J gene: TRBJ1-6
clone size: .
V gene: TRBV7-8
CDR3 DNA: TGTGCCAGCAGCTTAGCTGGGACAGGAGCACTTTCACCCCTCCACTTT
CDR3 protein: CASSLAGTGALSPLHF

D gene: .
J gene: TRBJ2-2
clone size: .
V gene: TRBV7-2
CDR3 DNA: TGTGCCAGCAGCCGCGACCCGTCCGGGGAGCTGTTTTTT
CDR3 protein: CASSRDPSGELFF

D gene: TRBD1
J gene: TRBJ1-2
clone size: few
V gene: TRBV9
CDR3 DNA: TGTGCCAGCAGCCCGCGACAGGGTCGGGATGGCTACACCTTC
CDR3 protein: CASSPRQGRDGYTF

D gene: TRBD1
J gene: TRBJ2-7
clone size: .
V gene: TRBV4-2
CDR3 DNA: TGTGCCAGCAGCCAAGCATCCGGGACAGGGGTCTACGAGCAGTACTTC
CDR3 protein: CASSQASGTGVYEQYF

D gene: .
J gene: TRBJ2-5
clone size: once
V gene: TRBV28
CDR3 DNA: TGTGCCAGCAGTTTACTTCGCGGGACAGAGACCCAGTACTTC
CDR3 protein: CASSLLRGTETQYF

D gene: TRBD2
J gene: TRBJ2-1
clone size: .
V gene: TRBV15
CDR3 DNA: TGTGCCACCAGCAGAGGGCCCCCTAGCGGGGTCTACAATGAGCAGTTCTTC
CDR3 protein: CATSRGPPSGVYNEQFF

D gene: TRBD1
J gene: TRBJ1-2
clone size: .
V gene: TRBV19
CDR3 DNA: TGTGCCAGTAGTAACACCGGGACAGGGGGCTTTGGCTACACCTTC
CDR3 protein: CASSNTGTGGFGYTF

D gene: .
J gene: TRBJ1-4
clone size: .
V gene: TRBV29-1
CDR3 DNA: TGCAGCGTGATTACAGGGTGGAGTGGTGAAAAACTGTTTTTT
CDR3 protein: CSVITGWSGEKLFF

D gene: .
J gene: TRBJ2-3
clone size: .
V gene: TRBV5-8
CDR3 DNA: TGTGCCAGCAGCTTGGGTCGGGCTCTCTGGGGGGATACGCAGTATTTT
CDR3 protein: CASSLGRALWGDTQYF

D gene: TRBD1
J gene: TRBJ1-5
clone size: .
V gene: TRBV2
CDR3 DNA: TGTGCCAGCAATCGGGACAGGGGCAATCAGCCCCAGCATTTT
CDR3 protein: CASNRDRGNQPQHF

D gene: .
J gene: TRBJ2-7
clone size: .
V gene: TRBV20-1
CDR3 DNA: TGCAGTGCTAGAGGGGTCGGCGAGCAGTACTTC
CDR3 protein: CSARGVGEQYF

D gene: .
J gene: TRBJ2-7
clone size: .
V gene: TRBV28
CDR3 DNA: TGTGCCAGCCAGGGGGGAGGGTCCTGGGAGCAGTACTTC
CDR3 protein: CASQGGGSWEQYF

D gene: TRBD2
J gene: TRBJ2-5
clone size: .
V gene: TRBV5-6
CDR3 DNA: TGTGCCAGCAGCTGGGGACTAGCGGGGGGGCAGGAGACCCAGTACTTC
CDR3 protein: CASSWGLAGGQETQYF

D gene: .
J gene: TRBJ1-2
clone size: .
V gene: TRBV9
CDR3 DNA: TGTGCCAGCAGCGCCCGAACAAGTCCTGATGGCTACACCTTC
CDR3 protein: CASSARTSPDGYTF

D gene: TRBD2
J gene: TRBJ2-7
clone size: .
V gene: TRBV6-5
CDR3 DNA: TGTGCCAGCAGTTCGAGACTAGCGGGGACCCTCTACGAGCAGTACTTC
CDR3 protein: CASSSRLAGTLYEQYF

D gene: TRBD1
J gene: TRBJ1-2
clone size: .
V gene: TRBV30
CDR3 DNA: TGTGCCATCAACAGGGGAGGAAACTATGGCTACACCTTC
CDR3 protein: CAINRGGNYGYTF

D gene: .
J gene: TRBJ1-1
clone size: .
V gene: TRBV27
CDR3 DNA: TGTGCCAGCAGTGGGGGGAAGGCCTTGGAGGCTGAAGCTTTCTTT
CDR3 protein: CASSGGKALEAEAFF

D gene: .
J gene: TRBJ2-2
clone size: .
V gene: TRBV6-2/TRBV6-3
CDR3 DNA: TGTGCCAGCAGTCCATCCAAATCGGGGAACACCGGGGAGCTGTTTTTT
CDR3 protein: CASSPSKSGNTGELFF

D gene: .
J gene: TRBJ2-3
clone size: .
V gene: TRBV3-1/TRBV3-2
CDR3 DNA: TGTGCCAGCAGCCAACGCACTTGGAACACAGATACGCAGTATTTT
CDR3 protein: CASSQRTWNTDTQYF

D gene: .
J gene: TRBJ2-5
clone size: .
V gene: TRBV13
CDR3 DNA: TGTGCCAGCAGCTTCGTCACGGTTCCAAGGACCCAGTACTTC
CDR3 protein: CASSFVTVPRTQYF

D gene: .
J gene: TRBJ2-7
clone size: .
V gene: TRBV28
CDR3 DNA: TGTGCCAGCAGTTCAACCGGGATTACCTACGAGCAGTACTTC
CDR3 protein: CASSSTGITYEQYF

D gene: TRBD2
J gene: TRBJ2-1
clone size: .
V gene: TRBV27
CDR3 DNA: TGTGCCAGCAGTTTCGCCCTAGGACGCAGCGGGGGGCAGTTCTTC
CDR3 protein: CASSFALGRSGGQFF

D gene: .
J gene: TRBJ2-1
clone size: .
V gene: TRBV10-3
CDR3 DNA: TGTGCCATCAGGGGCTGGGGCCGCAATGAGCAGTTCTTC
CDR3 protein: CAIRGWGRNEQFF

D gene: .
J gene: TRBJ2-7
clone size: few
V gene: TRBV7-2
CDR3 DNA: TGTGCCAGCAGCCCGAATATCCACGAGCAGTACTTC
CDR3 protein: CASSPNIHEQYF

D gene: .
J gene: TRBJ2-1
clone size: .
V gene: TRBV4-3
CDR3 DNA: TGCGCCAGCAGCCAAGTATGGGTAAGCCTCTCCTACAATGAGCAGTTCTTC
CDR3 protein: CASSQVWVSLSYNEQFF

D gene: .
J gene: TRBJ1-2
clone size: .
V gene: TRBV5-6
CDR3 DNA: TGTGCCAGCAGTTTCGGGACGCCAAATGGCTACACCTTC
CDR3 protein: CASSFGTPNGYTF

D gene: .
J gene: TRBJ2-7
clone size: .
V gene: TRBV6-1
CDR3 DNA: TGTGCCAGCAGTGAATCAGGGGGGGCCTACGAGCAGTACTTC
CDR3 protein: CASSESGGAYEQYF

D gene: .
J gene: TRBJ1-1
clone size: .
V gene: TRBV7-2
CDR3 DNA: TGTGCCAGCAGCTTATCTAGGGGGGTCGTTTTGGACACTGAAGCTTTCTTT
CDR3 protein: CASSLSRGVVLDTEAFF

D gene: TRBD1
J gene: TRBJ2-1
clone size: few
V gene: TRBV14
CDR3 DNA: TGTGCCAGCAGCCGTTACCGGGACAGGTACAATGAGCAGTTCTTC
CDR3 protein: CASSRYRDRYNEQFF